Shown below are 19 T cell receptor beta chains from a single sample sequenced in a study of graft-versus-host responses after intestinal transplantation. Their specific antigens are unknown. Repertoires were generated with immunoSEQ multiplex PCR, while TCRdb's copy carries only in-frame clones and drops some. The top ten clones hold about 1.1% of a sample with 70,000 to 95,000 clones, 90% to 95% of them seen once. Sequenced here: unstimulated CD8+ T cells sorted from spleen or lymph node cells, sampled before transplant. The origin of the receptors is a human donor who was the organ donor for an intestinal transplant.

The chain links TRBV10-3 to TRBJ1-3, with unresolved D. Germline assignment: CDR1 ENHRY and CDR2 SYGVKD. Trimming removed 6 bases from V and 3 bases from J, with 15 bases in between. This CDR3 is 15 amino acids long. The CDR3 DNA is TGTGCCATCAGACCCGGGAGGGTCCGTGGAAACACCATATATTTT. This encodes CAIRPGRVRGNTIYF.

The chain recombines TRBV5-6 with TRBJ2-5; D remains ambiguous. Trimming took 2 bases from V and 5 from J, leaving 7 bases between them. Per germline, CDR1 SGHDT and CDR2 YYEEEE. There are 12 residues in the CDR3. The DNA for the CDR3 is TGTGCCAGCAGCTTTATAATGGAGACCCAGTACTTC. It encodes CASSFIMETQYF.

This clone was seen a single time. This chain uses TRBV9 with TRBJ2-3; 10 bases are shared with TRBD2. Germline trimming cut 4 bases from V and 1 base from J; bases unmatched to any gene: 3. Germline V gene lookup returns CDR1 SGDLS and CDR2 YYNGEE. This CDR3 contains 15 residues. The CDR3 DNA reads as TGTGCCAGCAGCACCGGGACTAGCGGCACAGATACGCAGTATTTT. Its translation: CASSTGTSGTDTQYF.

The rearrangement joins TRBV10-1 to TRBJ2-5; the match to TRBD2 covers 7 bases. The end of the DNA fits TRBJ2-7 better, so the J call may be wrong. The germline gives CDR1 WNHNN, CDR2 SYGVQD (reference sequence). CDR3 length equals 16 residues. For the CDR3, the DNA is TGCGCCAGCAGTGAGTCAGACAGCGGGATCCGGGGCGAGCAGTACTTC. Its translation is CASSESDSGIRGEQYF.

The V and J genes are TRBV4-1 and TRBJ1-5; the match to TRBD1 covers 9 bases. V was clipped by 0 bases and J by 8 bases; unmatched bases: 8. The CDR3 length is 16 residues. From germline, CDR1 is MGHRA and CDR2 YSYEKL. DNA of the CDR3: TGCGCCAGCAGCCAAGAAGGGGACAGGGTGACTGAGCCCCAGCATTTT. Translation gives CASSQEGDRVTEPQHF.

This clone was recorded a few times. The chain combines TRBV5-6 with TRBJ2-7, with TRBD1 as a possible D gene (5 bases). V lost 3 bases to trimming and J lost 4 bases, with 8 bases between them. The germline V gene has CDR1 SGHDT and CDR2 YYEEEE. This CDR3 comprises 12 residues. The CDR3 DNA reads TGTGCCAGCAGCTCCCAGGGATACGAGCAGTACTTC. Translation: CASSSQGYEQYF.

The chain carries TRBV19 and TRBJ1-5; D may be TRBD1 (6 bases). CDR3 size: 16 residues. Germline V lookup: CDR1 LNHDA, CDR2 SQIVND (reference sequence). The V and J ends lost 11 bases and 0 bases respectively, with 20 bases between them. The CDR3 spells CAVRGAGSYSNQPQHF. CDR3 bases: TGTGCCGTCCGGGGGGCAGGCAGTTATAGCAATCAGCCCCAGCATTTT.

Only one count was recorded for this clone. The V call is TRBV30, the J call TRBJ2-1; TRBD2 matches 9 bases. J lost 6 bases, V lost 5 bases, and 5 bases had no gene match. Germline CDR1 reads GTSNPN; CDR2 reads SVGIG (reference sequence). The CDR3 covers 13 residues. The CDR3 loop is CAWQQAGGNEQFF. The DNA of the CDR3 is TGTGCCTGGCAGCAAGCGGGGGGCAATGAGCAGTTCTTC.

The genes are TRBV7-8 and TRBJ2-1; D gene unclear. This CDR3 is 11 amino acids long. Between the trimmed V and J ends, which lost 5 bases and 10 bases, there was a span of 9 bases. The V gene's germline CDR1 is SGHVS and CDR2 FQNEAQ. In nucleotides, the CDR3 is TGTGCCAGCAGCCCAGGCCCGGAGCAGTTCTTC. Amino acid sequence: CASSPGPEQFF.

The chain combines TRBV9 with TRBJ1-1; D is possibly TRBD1 (5 bases). CDR1 and CDR2 from the germline V gene are SGDLS and YYNGEE. Trimming shortened V by 8 bases and J by 1 base, and 9 bases separated the two germline ends. The CDR3 loop spans 12 amino acids. As DNA, the CDR3 is TGTGCCAGTGGGGGGACGAACACTGAAGCTTTCTTT. As protein: CASGGTNTEAFF.

The chain has TRBV19 and TRBJ2-7, with 10 bases fitting TRBD2. Germline V gives CDR1 LNHDA, CDR2 SQIVND (reference sequence). After removal of 7 bases from V and 4 bases from J, the junction contained 7 bases not matched to a gene. The CDR3 is made up of 14 amino acids. CDR3 in amino acids: CASTPSGGSYEQYF. The CDR3 nucleotides read TGTGCCAGTACCCCTAGCGGGGGCTCGTACGAGCAGTACTTC.

The chain is built from TRBV6-4 and TRBJ1-1; TRBD1 aligns across 8 bases. The CDR3 totals 13 residues. Trimming at V came to 7 bases and at J to 4 bases, leaving 5 bases not matched to a gene. CDR1 and CDR2 from the germline V gene are MRHNA and SNTAGT. The CDR3 DNA follows: TGTGCCAGCAAGGACAGGGAGGGCACTGAAGCTTTCTTT. As protein: CASKDREGTEAFF.

This chain uses TRBV28 with TRBJ1-2, with TRBD1 matching over 8 bases. CDR3 length: 15 amino acids. The V gene's germline CDR1 is MDHEN and CDR2 SYDVKM. The V gene end was trimmed by 4 bases and the J gene end by 5 bases; junction bases not matched to a gene: 9. CDR3 nucleotide sequence: TGTGCCAGCAGTTCGCTCGACAGGGGCCCGTATGGCTACACCTTC. This encodes CASSSLDRGPYGYTF.

V gene TRBV6-1 combines with J gene TRBJ2-7, with TRBD1 matching 12 bases. V dropped 3 bases and J dropped 5; count of bases not matched to a gene: 5. Per the germline V gene, CDR1 is MNHNS and CDR2 is SASEGT. CDR3 length: 15 amino acids. The CDR3 protein is CASSDGDRGPHEQYF. In nucleotides, the CDR3 is TGTGCCAGCAGTGATGGGGACAGGGGGCCTCACGAGCAGTACTTC.

V is TRBV27 and J is TRBJ2-7, with 14 positions matching TRBD2. CDR1 is MNHEY, CDR2 SMNVEV, per germline (reference sequence). The CDR3 has 14 amino acids. V dropped 5 bases and J dropped 6; count of bases not matched to a gene: 3. The CDR3 sequence is CASSPGLAGAEQYF. Written as DNA, the CDR3 is TGTGCCAGCAGTCCGGGACTAGCGGGAGCCGAGCAGTACTTC.

This sequence joins TRBV7-9 and TRBJ2-2, with 7 bases aligning to TRBD2. Germline CDR1 is SEHNR and CDR2 is FQNEAQ (reference sequence). V was clipped by 4 bases and J by 7 bases; unmatched bases: 15. The CDR3 totals 17 residues. The CDR3 DNA is TGTGCCAGCAGCTCCCGACTCGGGGGAGGGCGTGTCGGGGAGCTGTTTTTT. Translating it yields CASSSRLGGGRVGELFF.

J is TRBJ2-7 and V is TRBV5-4, with D possibly matching TRBD2 (6 bases). Trimming left V 0 bases short and J 2 bases short, with 12 bases between. The CDR3 contains 15 residues. Germline CDR1 SGHNT, CDR2 YYREEE (reference sequence). CDR3 residues: CASSLGETGAYEQYF. CDR3 in DNA: TGTGCCAGCAGCTTGGGCGAGACGGGGGCCTACGAGCAGTACTTC.

This clone was counted once. This chain joins TRBV27 and TRBJ2-7; tentative D call: TRBD1 (5 bases). The germline V gene has CDR1 MNHEY and CDR2 SMNVEV (reference sequence). The V end was cut by 4 bases, the J end by 0 bases, with 13 bases between. The CDR3 consists of 15 residues. The CDR3 protein is CASSSSGKSSYEQYF. DNA for the CDR3: TGTGCCAGCAGTTCGTCAGGGAAGAGCTCCTACGAGCAGTACTTC.

The V call is TRBV7-9, the J call TRBJ1-1, with 8 nucleotides matching TRBD1. V shed 5 bases, J shed 1 base, and the junction held 3 bases outside the gene matches. Germline V gene sequence: CDR1 SEHNR, CDR2 FQNEAQ (reference sequence). The CDR3 contains 14 residues. CDR3 nucleotide sequence: TGTGCCAGCAGCCCGGGACAGGAGAACACTGAAGCTTTCTTT. Protein sequence: CASSPGQENTEAFF.